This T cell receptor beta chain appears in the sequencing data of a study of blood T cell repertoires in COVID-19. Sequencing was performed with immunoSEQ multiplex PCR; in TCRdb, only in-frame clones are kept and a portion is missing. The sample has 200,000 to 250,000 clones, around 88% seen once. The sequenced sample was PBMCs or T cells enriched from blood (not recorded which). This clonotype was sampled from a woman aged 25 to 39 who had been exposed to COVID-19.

CDR3 loop: CATSRESLQNPSPLHF. CDR3 in DNA: TGTGCCACCAGCAGAGAGAGCTTACAGAACCCTTCACCCCTCCACTTT. The chain has TRBV15 and TRBJ1-6; unclear D gene. There are 16 residues in the CDR3. Per the germline V gene, CDR1 is LNHNV and CDR2 is YYDKDF (reference sequence). Trimming took off 0 bases at V and 9 bases at J, with 15 bases between the two ends.